Following are 4 T cell receptor beta chains from one sample sequenced in a study of post-analysis software for immune sequencing data. Their antigens are not known. Study-wide points: There were a handful of TRBV segments more frequent in patients than controls, and TRBV5-6, TRBV5-1 and TRBV20-1 were among them.

Libraries were made from TCR beta cDNA, and they carried unique molecular identifiers. A single record per CDR3 protein comes from TCRdb applying MiXCR to the PCR reads. The sample contains 650,000 to 850,000 distinct CDR3 sequences, under 70% of which appear only once. The specimen was blood. The receptors here all came from a girl aged 10 to 17 with multiple sclerosis.

V gene TRBV19 combines with J gene TRBJ2-4; 7 nucleotides align to TRBD2. J was trimmed by 2 bases and V by 3 bases; bases with no gene match: 4. Germline V gene sequence: CDR1 LNHDA, CDR2 SQIVND (reference sequence). This CDR3 has 15 residues. The CDR3: CASSMPGGTKNIQYF. DNA of the CDR3: TGTGCCAGTAGTATGCCGGGGGGTACCAAAAACATTCAGTACTTC.

A few counts support this clonotype. The V and J genes are TRBV12-3 or TRBV12-4 and TRBJ2-4, with 8 bases matching TRBD1. The J call is in doubt because the DNA end fits TRBJ2-7 better. This CDR3 is built from 13 residues. As DNA, the CDR3 is TGTGCCAGCAGTAACGGACAGGGCTACGAGCAGTACTTC. Translation gives CASSNGQGYEQYF.

This chain links TRBV7-2 with TRBJ2-4, with 7 bases lining up with TRBD2. The CDR3 sequence is 16 residues long. Germline V CDR1 and CDR2: SGHTA, FQGNSA. J was trimmed by 13 bases and V by 5 bases; bases with no gene match: 20. The CDR3 DNA follows: TGTGCCAGCAGCCCCGAGCTGCGGACTAGGCTTAGGGAGCAGTACTTC. Encoded protein: CASSPELRTRLREQYF. The whole variable domain, remainder taken from reference TRBV7-2 and TRBJ2-4, is GAGVSQSPSNKVTEKGKDVELRCDPISGHTALYWYRQSLGQGLEFLIYFQGNSAPDKSGLPSDRFSAERTGGSVSTLTIQRTQQEDSAVYLCASSPELRTRLREQYFGAGTRLSVL.

The chain links TRBV15 to TRBJ2-5; no definite D call. Germline CDR1 reads LNHNV; CDR2 reads YYDKDF (reference sequence). V was pared by 1 base and J by 3 bases, with 6 bases between. The CDR3 contains 13 residues. This chain's CDR3 is CATSRVEEETQYF. The CDR3 DNA reads TGTGCCACCAGCAGAGTAGAGGAAGAGACCCAGTACTTC.